This T cell receptor beta chain was sequenced during a study of T-cell reconstitution after alpha-beta-depleted transplantation in children. Findings of the study overall: At day 60, the high TCRbeta diversity found in some patients originated from recipient T cells and thymic progenitors that had survived. A year had passed since transplant, and T-cell counts and diversity by then came mostly from newly produced T cells. Reportedly, alpha-beta T cells present about two months post-transplant originated from several hundred expanded clones of graft origin.

Unique molecular identifiers were built into the TCRbeta library. MiXCR, applied by TCRdb to the PCR reads, yields one record per CDR3 protein. Found here are about 980,000 distinct CDR3 sequences, about 29% of them singletons; the top ten hold about 28%. This clonotype was picked up a small number of times. Its antigen is still unknown. Sequencing was performed on PBMCs, mostly from graft donor cells, taken 360 days after TCRalphabeta/CD19-depleted stem cell transplant. The source of this sequence is a boy under two years old who had a stem cell transplant for SCID, so the T cells may come from the graft donor.

The CDR3 loop reads CASSHGWGKPNTGELFF. The CDR3 DNA reads as TGTGCCAGCAGTCACGGTTGGGGGAAACCGAACACCGGGGAGCTGTTTTTT. The J gene is TRBJ2-2, the V gene TRBV12-3 or TRBV12-4; D could derive from TRBD1 or TRBD2 (5 bases each). The CDR3 loop spans 17 amino acids. V was clipped by 5 bases and J by 0 bases, with 16 bases between them.